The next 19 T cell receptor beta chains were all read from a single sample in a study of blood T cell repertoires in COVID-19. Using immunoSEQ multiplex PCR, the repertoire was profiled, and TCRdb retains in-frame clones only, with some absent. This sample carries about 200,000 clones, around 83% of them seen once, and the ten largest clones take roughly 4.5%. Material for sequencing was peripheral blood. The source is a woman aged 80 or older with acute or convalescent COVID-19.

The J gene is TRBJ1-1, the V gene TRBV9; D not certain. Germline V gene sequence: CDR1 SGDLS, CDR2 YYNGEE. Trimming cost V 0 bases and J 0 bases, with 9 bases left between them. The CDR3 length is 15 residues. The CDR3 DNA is TGTGCCAGCAGCGTAGGCGGAGTAGTGAACACTGAAGCTTTCTTT. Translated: CASSVGGVVNTEAFF.

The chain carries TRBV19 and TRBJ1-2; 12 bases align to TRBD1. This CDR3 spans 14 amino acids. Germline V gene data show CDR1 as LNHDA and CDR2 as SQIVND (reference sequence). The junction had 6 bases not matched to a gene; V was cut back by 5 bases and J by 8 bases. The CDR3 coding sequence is TGTGCCAGTAGTGGGGACAGGGGGCGAAGGGGCTACACCTTC. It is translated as CASSGDRGRRGYTF.

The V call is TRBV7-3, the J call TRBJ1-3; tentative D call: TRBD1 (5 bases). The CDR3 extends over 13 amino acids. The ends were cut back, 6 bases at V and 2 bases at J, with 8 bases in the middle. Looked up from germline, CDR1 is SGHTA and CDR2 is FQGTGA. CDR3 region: CASSDSAGNTIYF. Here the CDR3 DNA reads TGTGCCAGCAGTGACAGCGCTGGAAACACCATATATTTT.

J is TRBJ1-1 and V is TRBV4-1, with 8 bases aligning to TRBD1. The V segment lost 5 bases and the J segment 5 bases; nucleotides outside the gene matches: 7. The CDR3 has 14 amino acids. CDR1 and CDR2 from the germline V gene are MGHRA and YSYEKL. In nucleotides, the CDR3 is TGCGCCAGCAGCGGACGACAGGGGCTGACTGAAGCTTTCTTT. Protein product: CASSGRQGLTEAFF.

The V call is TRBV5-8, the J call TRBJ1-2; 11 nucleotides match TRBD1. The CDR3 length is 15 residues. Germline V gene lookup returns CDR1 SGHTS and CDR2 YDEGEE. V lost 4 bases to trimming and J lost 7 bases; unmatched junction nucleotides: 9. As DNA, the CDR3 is TGTGCCAGCAGCCCCGGACAGGGGGCGATCGGTGGCTACACCTTC. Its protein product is CASSPGQGAIGGYTF.

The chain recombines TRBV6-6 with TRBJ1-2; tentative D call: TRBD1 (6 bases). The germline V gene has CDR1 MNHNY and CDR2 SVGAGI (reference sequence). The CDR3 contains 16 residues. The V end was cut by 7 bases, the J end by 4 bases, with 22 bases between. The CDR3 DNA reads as TGTGCCAGCACCCTGACAGGAGATCCTTTTACCTATGGCTACACCTTC. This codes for CASTLTGDPFTYGYTF.

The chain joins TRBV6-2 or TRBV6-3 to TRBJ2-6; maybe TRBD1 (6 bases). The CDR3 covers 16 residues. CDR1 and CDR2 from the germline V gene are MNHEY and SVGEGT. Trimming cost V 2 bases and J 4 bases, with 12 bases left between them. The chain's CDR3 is CASSYATGRGANVLTF. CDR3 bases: TGTGCCAGCAGTTACGCGACAGGTCGCGGGGCCAACGTCCTGACTTTC.

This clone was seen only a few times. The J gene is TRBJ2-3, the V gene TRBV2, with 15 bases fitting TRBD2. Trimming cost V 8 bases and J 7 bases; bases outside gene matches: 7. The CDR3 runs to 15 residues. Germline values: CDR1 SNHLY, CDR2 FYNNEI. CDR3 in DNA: TGTGCCAGCGGGGGACTAGCGGGAGGCGGGCATACGCAGTATTTT. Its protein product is CASGGLAGGGHTQYF.

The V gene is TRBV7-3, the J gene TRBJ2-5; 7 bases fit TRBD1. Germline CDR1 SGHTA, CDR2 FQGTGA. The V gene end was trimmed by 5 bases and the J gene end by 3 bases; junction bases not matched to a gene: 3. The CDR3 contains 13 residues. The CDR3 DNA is TGTGCCAGCAGCATCGACAGGGAAGAGACCCAGTACTTC. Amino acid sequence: CASSIDREETQYF.

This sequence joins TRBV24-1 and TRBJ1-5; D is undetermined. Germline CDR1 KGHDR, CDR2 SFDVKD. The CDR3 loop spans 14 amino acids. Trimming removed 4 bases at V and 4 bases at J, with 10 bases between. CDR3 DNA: TGTGCCACCAGTGACGGCGGAAAAAATCAGCCCCAGCATTTT. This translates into CATSDGGKNQPQHF.

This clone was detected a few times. The CDR3 DNA follows: TGCGCCAGCAGCCAAGGGACCTACAGGTACGAGCAGTACTTC. Protein: CASSQGTYRYEQYF. V and J are TRBV4-3 and TRBJ2-7, with a tentative D call TRBD1 (5 bases). CDR3 length: 14 amino acids. The V gene lost 1 base and the J gene lost 4 bases, with 11 bases spanning the gap. Germline V gene lookup returns CDR1 LGHNA and CDR2 YSLEER.

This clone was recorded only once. Written as DNA, the CDR3 is TGTGCCAGCAGTTTCCGACAGAACACCGGGGAGCTGTTTTTT. Protein sequence: CASSFRQNTGELFF. The chain couples TRBV2 to TRBJ2-2, with D unclear. Deletions cut 5 bases from V and 1 base from J, with 8 bases between. Germline assignment: CDR1 SNHLY and CDR2 FYNNEI. CDR3 length: 14 residues.

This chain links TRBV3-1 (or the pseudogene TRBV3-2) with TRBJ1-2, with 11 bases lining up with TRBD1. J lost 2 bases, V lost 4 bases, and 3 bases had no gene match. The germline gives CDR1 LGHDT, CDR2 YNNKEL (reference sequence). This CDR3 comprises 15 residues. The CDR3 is CASSRTGGINYGYTF. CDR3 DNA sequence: TGTGCCAGCAGCCGGACAGGGGGCATAAACTATGGCTACACCTTC.

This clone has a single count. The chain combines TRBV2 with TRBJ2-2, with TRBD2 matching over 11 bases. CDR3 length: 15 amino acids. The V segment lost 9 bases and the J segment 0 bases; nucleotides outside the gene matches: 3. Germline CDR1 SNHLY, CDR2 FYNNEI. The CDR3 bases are TGTGCCAGTTTGACTAGCGGGGCGAACACCGGGGAGCTGTTTTTT. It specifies CASLTSGANTGELFF.

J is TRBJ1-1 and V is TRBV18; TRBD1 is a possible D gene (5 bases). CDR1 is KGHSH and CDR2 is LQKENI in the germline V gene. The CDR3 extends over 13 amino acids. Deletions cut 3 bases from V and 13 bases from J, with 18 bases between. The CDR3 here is CASSPGPGDGGFF. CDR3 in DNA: TGTGCCAGCTCACCTGGACCGGGGGATGGCGGTTTCTTT.

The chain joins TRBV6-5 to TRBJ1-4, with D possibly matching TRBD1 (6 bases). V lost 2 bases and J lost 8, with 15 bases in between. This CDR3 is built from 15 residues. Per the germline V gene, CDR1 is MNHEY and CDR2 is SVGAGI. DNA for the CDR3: TGTGCCAGCAGTTACGCCGGGACAAATATAGAAAAACTGTTTTTT. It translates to CASSYAGTNIEKLFF.

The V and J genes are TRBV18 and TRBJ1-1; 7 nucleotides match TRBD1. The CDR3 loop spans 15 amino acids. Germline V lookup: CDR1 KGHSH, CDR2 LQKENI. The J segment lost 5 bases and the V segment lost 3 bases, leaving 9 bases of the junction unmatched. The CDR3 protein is CASSPPKPQGTEAFF. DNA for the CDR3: TGTGCCAGCTCACCCCCAAAACCACAGGGGACTGAAGCTTTCTTT. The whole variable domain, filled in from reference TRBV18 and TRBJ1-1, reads NAGVMQNPRHLVRRRGQEARLRCSPMKGHSHVYWYRQLPEEGLKFMVYLQKENIIDESGMPKERFSAEFPKEGPSILRIQQVVRGDSAAYFCASSPPKPQGTEAFFGQGTRLTVV.

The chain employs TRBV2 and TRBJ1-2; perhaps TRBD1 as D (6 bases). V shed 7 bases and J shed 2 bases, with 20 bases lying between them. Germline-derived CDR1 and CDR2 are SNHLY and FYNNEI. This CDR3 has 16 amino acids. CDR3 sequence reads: CASIIRDISRNYGYTF. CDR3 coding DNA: TGTGCCAGCATCATACGGGACATTTCTCGAAACTATGGCTACACCTTC.

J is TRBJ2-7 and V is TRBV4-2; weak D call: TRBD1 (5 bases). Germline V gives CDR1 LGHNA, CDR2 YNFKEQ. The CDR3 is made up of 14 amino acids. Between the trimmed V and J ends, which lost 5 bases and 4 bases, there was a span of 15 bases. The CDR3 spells CASSKQGVYYEQYF. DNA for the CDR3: TGTGCCAGCAGCAAACAAGGGGTCTATTACGAGCAGTACTTC.